This T cell receptor (beta chain) was profiled in a study of CD8 T cells in ankylosing spondylitis. Study findings and constraints: What appeared characteristic of ankylosing spondylitis blood was a TCR beta motif of under 10 highly homologous variants.

This CDR3 has 12 amino acids. Germline V gives CDR1 LGHNA, CDR2 YNFKEQ. Trimming cost V 2 bases and J 7 bases, with 8 bases left between them. With molecular barcodes, quantitative 5'-RACE was used to make the TCR beta libraries. Using its own MiXCR run on the 5' RACE reads, TCRdb lists one record per CDR3 protein. The sample lists approximately 90,000 distinct CDR3 sequences, roughly 8% occurring once. There are many counts of this clonotype. As yet, its antigen is unknown. This chain connects TRBV4-2 to TRBJ1-2; no clear D gene. Input material: blood, either unsorted or a sorted T cell fraction (not recorded which). This sequence originates from a male donor with ankylosing spondylitis or in good health (not recorded which). As DNA, the CDR3 is TGTGCCAGCAGCCAAAGCAGAGCTGGCTACACCTTC. Encoded protein: CASSQSRAGYTF.